This T cell receptor beta chain was found in a study of early T cells in non-severe SARS-CoV-2 infection. TCRdb recomputed calls from the 5' RACE reads with MiXCR, one row per CDR3 protein. The sample yields roughly 83,000 distinct CDR3 sequences, 8.5% to 12% seen once. Germline CDR1 and CDR2: MDHEN and SYDVKM. CDR3 length equals 15 residues. Trimming pared 5 bases from V and 1 base from J, leaving 9 bases between. V and J are TRBV28 and TRBJ2-6; maybe TRBD1 (6 bases). This TCR was sampled from an adult who was a healthcare worker with PCR-confirmed SARS-CoV-2 infection or an uninfected control (not recorded which). The source material was whole blood, sampled at baseline. The DNA of the CDR3 is TGTGCCAGCAGTACCACAGGGTCTGGGGCCAACGTCCTGACTTTC. This encodes CASSTTGSGANVLTF.